This TCR beta chain is from a study of blood T cell repertoires in COVID-19. Study-level background: Researchers got acute and convalescent COVID-19 samples from the United States, Italy and Spain.

Sequencing was performed with immunoSEQ multiplex PCR; in TCRdb, only in-frame clones are kept and a portion is missing. This sample has 250,000 to 350,000 clones, with 85% to 90% found just once. There are 15 residues in the CDR3. J was trimmed by 4 bases and V by 4 bases; bases with no gene match: 6. Germline assignment: CDR1 MGHRA and CDR2 YSYEKL. This clonotype was sampled from a woman between 50 and 59 years old with active or convalescent COVID-19. This chain links TRBV4-1 with TRBJ2-1, with 8 nucleotides matching TRBD2. Sequenced: peripheral blood. The CDR3 spells CASSPSSGLYNEQFF. The DNA of the CDR3 is TGCGCCAGCAGCCCATCTAGCGGGCTGTACAATGAGCAGTTCTTC.